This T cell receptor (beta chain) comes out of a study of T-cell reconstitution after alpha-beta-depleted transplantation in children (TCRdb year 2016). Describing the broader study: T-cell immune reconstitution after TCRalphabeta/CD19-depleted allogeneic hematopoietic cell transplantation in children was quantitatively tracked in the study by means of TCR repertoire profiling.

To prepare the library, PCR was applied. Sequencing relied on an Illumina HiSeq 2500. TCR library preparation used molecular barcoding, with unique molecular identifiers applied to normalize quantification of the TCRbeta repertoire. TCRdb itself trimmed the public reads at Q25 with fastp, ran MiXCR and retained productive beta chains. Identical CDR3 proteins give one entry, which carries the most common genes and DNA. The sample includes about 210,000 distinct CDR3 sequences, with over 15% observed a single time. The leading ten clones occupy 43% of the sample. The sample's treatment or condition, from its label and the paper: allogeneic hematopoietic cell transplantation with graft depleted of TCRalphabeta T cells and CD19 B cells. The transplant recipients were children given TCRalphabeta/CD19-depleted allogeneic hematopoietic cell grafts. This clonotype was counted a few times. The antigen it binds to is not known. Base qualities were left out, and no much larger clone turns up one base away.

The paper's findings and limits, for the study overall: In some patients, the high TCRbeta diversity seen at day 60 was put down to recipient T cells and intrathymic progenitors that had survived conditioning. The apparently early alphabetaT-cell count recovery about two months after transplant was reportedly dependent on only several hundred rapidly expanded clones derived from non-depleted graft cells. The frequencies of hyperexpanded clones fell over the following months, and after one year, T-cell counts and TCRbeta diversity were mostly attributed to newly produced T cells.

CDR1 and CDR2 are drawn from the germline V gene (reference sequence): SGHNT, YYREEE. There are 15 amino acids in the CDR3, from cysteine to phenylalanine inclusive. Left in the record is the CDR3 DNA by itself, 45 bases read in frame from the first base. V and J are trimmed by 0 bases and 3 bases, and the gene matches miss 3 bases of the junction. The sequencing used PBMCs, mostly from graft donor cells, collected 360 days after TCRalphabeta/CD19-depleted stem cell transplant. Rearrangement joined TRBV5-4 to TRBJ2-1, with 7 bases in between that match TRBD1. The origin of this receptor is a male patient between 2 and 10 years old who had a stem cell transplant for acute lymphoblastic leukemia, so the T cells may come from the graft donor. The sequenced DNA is TGTGCCAGCAGCTTGGCCGGGACAGACTACAATGAGCAGTTCTTC. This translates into CASSLAGTDYNEQFF.